This T cell receptor beta chain was found in a study of blood T cell repertoires in COVID-19. At the level of the study: Acute and convalescent COVID-19 samples came from the United States, Italy and Spain. Sample material is recorded as cDNA or gDNA derived from T cells, B-cell-depleted T cells, or PBMCs.

In the original analysis: Reference gene primer amplification yielded estimated nucleated cell counts. The repertoire was sequenced with immunoSEQ multiplex PCR; TCRdb's copy has only in-frame clones and lacks some. V, J and clone size are taken as reported in that table, and D and trimming were inferred from the DNA itself. Of over 200,000 clones detected, over 75% appear once; the ten largest clones hold roughly 2%. The CDR3 extends over 16 amino acids. V trimming: 0 bases; J trimming: 5 bases; junction bases outside the gene matches: 10. The germline gives CDR1 SGHRS, CDR2 YFSETQ. Specimen: peripheral blood. This rearrangement joins TRBV5-1 to TRBJ1-1; TRBD1 matches 7 bases. This sequence was found in a man in his forties or fifties with active or convalescent COVID-19. DNA of the CDR3: TGCGCCAGCAGCTTGGGAGGGGACAGCCCGGTGACTGAAGCTTTCTTT. This translates into CASSLGGDSPVTEAFF. Full variable domain (outside the CDR3, taken from reference TRBV5-1 and TRBJ1-1): KAGVTQTPRYLIKTRGQQVTLSCSPISGHRSVSWYQQTPGQGLQFLFEYFSETQRNKGNFPGRFSGRQFSNSRSEMNVSTLELGDSALYLCASSLGGDSPVTEAFFGQGTRLTVV.